The 5 T cell receptor beta chains in this list originate from one sample, sequenced in a study of cytomegalovirus exposure and HLA in healthy donors. The PCR ran on 60 Vbeta and 13 Jbeta primers. Some clones are missing from TCRdb's copy, which holds only in-frame ones; the method was immunoSEQ multiplex PCR. The sample has 100,000 to 150,000 clones; around three quarters are singletons. Material for sequencing was PBMCs. These receptor sequences come from a man aged 40-49 years in good health and CMV-seronegative.

This chain connects TRBV28 to TRBJ2-7; 8 nucleotides align to TRBD2. Germline V gene lookup returns CDR1 MDHEN and CDR2 SYDVKM. The CDR3 consists of 16 residues. Trimming took 5 bases from V and 4 from J; bases not matched to a gene: 13. CDR3 amino acids: CASSPPGSGRSYEQYF. For the CDR3, the DNA is TGTGCCAGCAGTCCGCCTGGAAGCGGGAGATCGTACGAGCAGTACTTC.

The rearrangement joins TRBV5-1 to TRBJ1-5; 8 bases line up with TRBD1. CDR1 SGHRS and CDR2 YFSETQ come from the germline V gene. After removal of 4 bases from V and 6 bases from J, the junction contained 6 bases not matched to a gene. CDR3 length: 14 residues. CDR3 in DNA: TGCGCCAGCAGCCCGGGACAGGCGGGTCAGCCCCAGCATTTT. Translating gives CASSPGQAGQPQHF.

The chain is built from TRBV6-5 and TRBJ2-1; 10 bases map to TRBD1. The V gene end was trimmed by 2 bases and the J gene end by 6 bases; junction bases not matched to a gene: 4. This CDR3 has 15 residues. The germline gives CDR1 MNHEY, CDR2 SVGAGI. The CDR3 bases are TGTGCCAGCAGTTACGGGACAGGGGTTTTCAATGAGCAGTTCTTC. Amino acids: CASSYGTGVFNEQFF.

This clone was picked up one time. V gene TRBV28 combines with J gene TRBJ2-7, with 7 bases matching TRBD1. Germline V CDR1 and CDR2: MDHEN, SYDVKM. The CDR3 consists of 14 residues. The V gene end was trimmed by 8 bases and the J gene end by 0 bases; junction bases not matched to a gene: 7. In nucleotides, the CDR3 is TGTGCCAGCTCACGGACAGGCAGCTCCTACGAGCAGTACTTC. Translated: CASSRTGSSYEQYF.

This chain joins TRBV28 and TRBJ1-2; 7 nucleotides agree with TRBD1. The CDR3 is 13 amino acids. Looked up from germline, CDR1 is MDHEN and CDR2 is SYDVKM. Trimming took 8 bases from V and 8 from J; bases not matched to a gene: 11. CDR3: CASQGGAYRGYTF. The CDR3 region has the DNA TGTGCCAGCCAAGGGGGCGCCTATCGCGGCTACACCTTC.